These 21 T cell receptor beta chains originate from one sample sequenced in a study of cytomegalovirus exposure and HLA in healthy donors. With 60 Vbeta and 13 Jbeta primers, the PCR was carried out. The protocol was immunoSEQ multiplex PCR, while the TCRdb copy is restricted to in-frame clones and leaves out a portion. The ten top clones account for under 3.5%, within a sample of roughly 140,000 clones. Sequencing used PBMCs. These receptors were taken from a man aged 40-55 years in good health and CMV-seronegative.

The chain uses TRBV7-8 and TRBJ1-5; no clear D gene. The CDR3 runs to 17 residues. The V end was cut by 1 base, the J end by 6 bases, with 19 bases between. CDR1 is SGHVS and CDR2 is FQNEAQ in the germline V gene. The CDR3 reads CASSLVGQPRGSQPQHF. The DNA for the CDR3 is TGTGCCAGCAGCTTAGTTGGGCAACCGAGAGGGAGTCAGCCCCAGCATTTT.

The rearrangement uses TRBV20-1 and TRBJ1-2; D gene unclear. V gave up 3 bases and J gave up 14 bases, with 16 bases separating them. The CDR3 runs 11 residues. CDR1 and CDR2 from the germline V gene are DFQATT and SNEGSKA (reference sequence). CDR3 in DNA: TGCAGTGCTAGTTTCCGTGGGTCGGGAACCTTC. Amino acids: CSASFRGSGTF.

J is TRBJ1-1 and V is TRBV19; D call uncertain. CDR1 is LNHDA and CDR2 is SQIVND in the germline V gene (reference sequence). Trimming took off 5 bases at V and 1 base at J, with 11 bases between the two ends. This CDR3 has 14 residues. CDR3 amino acids: CASSAPRRNTEAFF. In nucleotides, the CDR3 is TGTGCCAGTAGTGCCCCGAGGAGGAACACTGAAGCTTTCTTT.

The chain couples TRBV19 to TRBJ1-5, with 12 bases lining up with TRBD1. After removal of 7 bases from V and 6 bases from J, the junction contained 4 bases not matched to a gene. Looked up from germline, CDR1 is LNHDA and CDR2 is SQIVND (reference sequence). The CDR3 contains 14 residues. CDR3 nucleotide sequence: TGTGCCAGTACCGGGACAGGGGGCGGTCAGCCCCAGCATTTT. This gives the protein CASTGTGGGQPQHF. Based on the CDR3 plus reference TRBV19 and TRBJ1-5, the full variable domain is DGGITQSPKYLFRKEGQNVTLSCEQNLNHDAMYWYRQDPGQGLRLIYYSQIVNDFQKGDIAEGYSVSREKKESFPLTVTSAQKNPTAFYLCASTGTGGGQPQHFGDGTRLSIL.

The chain uses TRBV25-1 and TRBJ2-7, with D possibly matching TRBD1 (6 bases). V was clipped by 2 bases and J by 0 bases, with 8 bases between them. The CDR3 loop spans 14 amino acids. Germline values: CDR1 MGHDK, CDR2 SYGVNS. CDR3 sequence: CASSETGRSYEQYF. DNA of the CDR3: TGTGCCAGCAGTGAAACAGGGCGCTCCTACGAGCAGTACTTC.

V and J are TRBV4-1 and TRBJ2-5, with 8 bases lining up with TRBD2. CDR3 length equals 15 residues. CDR1 MGHRA and CDR2 YSYEKL come from the germline V gene. J gave up 1 base and V 8 bases, and 9 bases lay outside the gene matches. The CDR3 reads CASSRKRGPQETQYF. In DNA, the CDR3 is TGCGCCAGCTCTCGGAAGCGGGGGCCCCAAGAGACCCAGTACTTC.

The chain joins TRBV2 to TRBJ2-7; 9 nucleotides align to TRBD1. V shed 3 bases, J shed 3 bases, and the junction held 3 bases outside the gene matches. The CDR3 consists of 14 residues. Germline loops: CDR1 SNHLY, CDR2 FYNNEI. The CDR3 region is CASSETGGGYEQYF. CDR3 coding DNA: TGTGCCAGCAGTGAGACAGGGGGGGGCTACGAGCAGTACTTC.

CDR3 DNA: TGTGCCAGCAGTGACTCTGACAGGGACACTGAAGCTTTCTTT. Encoded protein: CASSDSDRDTEAFF. The chain uses TRBV6-4 and TRBJ1-1; 7 nucleotides align to TRBD1. Trimming removed 0 bases from V and 3 bases from J; junction bases left unmatched: 1. This CDR3 is built from 14 residues. Germline CDR1 and CDR2: MRHNA and SNTAGT.

The J gene is TRBJ2-2, the V gene TRBV2, with a weak D call TRBD2 (5 bases). Deletions cut 1 base from V and 7 bases from J, with 13 bases between. This CDR3 is 15 amino acids long. Germline lookup yields CDR1 SNHLY and CDR2 FYNNEI. CDR3 in DNA: TGTGCCAGCAGTGAAGAAAGCGGCCAGGTCGGGGAGCTGTTTTTT. Protein: CASSEESGQVGELFF.

CDR3 amino acids: CASSELRLSRDTQYF. Written as DNA, the CDR3 is TGTGCCAGCAGTGAACTTAGACTGTCTAGAGATACGCAGTATTTT. The V and J genes are TRBV6-1 and TRBJ2-3; no definite D call. The CDR3 has 15 amino acids. The germline V gene has CDR1 MNHNS and CDR2 SASEGT. The V end was cut by 2 bases, the J end by 5 bases, with 14 bases between.

The V and J genes are TRBV19 and TRBJ2-6; no reliable D call. The V and J ends lost 3 bases and 2 bases respectively, with 5 bases between them. The CDR3 consists of 14 residues. Germline V gene sequence: CDR1 LNHDA, CDR2 SQIVND (reference sequence). The CDR3 reads CASSMGAGANVLTF. For the CDR3, the DNA is TGTGCCAGTAGTATGGGCGCTGGGGCCAACGTCCTGACTTTC.

As regards this clone: The same CDR3 arises from other DNA sequences in this sample as well. The chain has TRBV6-4 and TRBJ1-6; the D gene is possibly TRBD1 (5 bases). This CDR3 has 14 amino acids. Germline CDR1 and CDR2: MRHNA and SNTAGT. V lost 3 bases, J lost 5 bases, and 8 bases lay in between. CDR3 protein: CASSEGGDNSPLHF. CDR3 coding DNA: TGTGCCAGCAGTGAGGGAGGGGATAATTCACCCCTCCACTTT.

V usage is TRBV28 and J usage is TRBJ1-2, with TRBD1 matching 8 bases. Germline V lookup: CDR1 MDHEN, CDR2 SYDVKM. The CDR3 consists of 14 residues. V trimming: 5 bases; J trimming: 4 bases; junction bases outside the gene matches: 6. CDR3 amino acids: CASSTGQGSYGYTF. For the CDR3, the DNA is TGTGCCAGCAGTACCGGACAGGGAAGCTATGGCTACACCTTC.

This chain uses TRBV7-9 with TRBJ1-3; D is undetermined. Germline loops: CDR1 SEHNR, CDR2 FQNEAQ (reference sequence). V shed 8 bases and J shed 3 bases, with 2 bases lying between them. This CDR3 contains 10 residues. The CDR3 DNA follows: TGTGCCAGCTATGGAAACACCATATATTTT. Protein: CASYGNTIYF. Complete variable domain (other parts from reference TRBV7-9 and TRBJ1-3): DTGVSQNPRHKITKRGQNVTFRCDPISEHNRLYWYRQTLGQGPEFLTYFQNEAQLEKSRLLSDRFSAERPKGSFSTLEIQRTEQGDSAMYLCASYGNTIYFGEGSWLTVV.

The rearrangement uses TRBV7-7 and TRBJ2-1; perhaps TRBD2 as D (6 bases). The CDR3 spans 15 residues. With 0 bases removed from V and 5 bases from J, the gap between germline ends came to 11 bases. Germline V lookup: CDR1 SSHAT, CDR2 FNYEAQ (reference sequence). This CDR3 reads CASSLAPGVNNEQFF. The CDR3 region has the DNA TGTGCCAGCAGCTTAGCCCCGGGGGTTAACAATGAGCAGTTCTTC.

The J gene is TRBJ1-3, the V gene TRBV6-5; possible D gene TRBD1, 5 bases. The CDR3 covers 13 residues. The germline V gene has CDR1 MNHEY and CDR2 SVGAGI. V was clipped by 8 bases and J by 7 bases, with 15 bases between them. CDR3 region: CASWGGLGNTIYF. Written as DNA, the CDR3 is TGTGCCAGCTGGGGGGGTTTAGGGAACACCATATATTTT.

This chain joins TRBV19 and TRBJ2-7, with a tentative D call TRBD2 (5 bases). V lost 10 bases and J 4 bases, leaving 11 bases between the germline ends. The CDR3 length is 11 residues. Germline assignment: CDR1 LNHDA and CDR2 SQIVND (reference sequence). CDR3 region: CATTRGYEQYF. In DNA form, the CDR3 reads TGTGCCACTACACGGGGTTACGAGCAGTACTTC. The full variable domain, rest sourced from reference TRBV19 and TRBJ2-7, is DGGITQSPKYLFRKEGQNVTLSCEQNLNHDAMYWYRQDPGQGLRLIYYSQIVNDFQKGDIAEGYSVSREKKESFPLTVTSAQKNPTAFYLCATTRGYEQYFGPGTRLTVT.

V usage is TRBV27 and J usage is TRBJ1-5, with 8 bases lining up with TRBD1. CDR3 length: 16 residues. The V segment lost 3 bases and the J segment 5 bases; nucleotides outside the gene matches: 9. CDR1 is MNHEY, CDR2 SMNVEV, per germline (reference sequence). The CDR3 DNA reads as TGTGCCAGCAGTTTCCCCACCAAGACAGGGGATCAGCCCCAGCATTTT. The encoded protein is CASSFPTKTGDQPQHF.

The CDR3 bases are TGTGCCAGCAGCTCGGGACAGGGGGCCGGGTACGAGCAGTACTTC. Protein: CASSSGQGAGYEQYF. The genes are TRBV7-7 and TRBJ2-7; 12 bases are a match to TRBD1. Germline V lookup: CDR1 SSHAT, CDR2 FNYEAQ (reference sequence). V was pared by 4 bases and J by 4 bases, with 5 bases of the junction left unmatched. The CDR3 has 15 amino acids.

The gene calls are TRBV6-5 and TRBJ1-3; TRBD1 is a possible D gene (6 bases). V was shortened by 6 bases and J by 0 bases, with 12 bases between the two germline ends. Germline CDR1 is MNHEY and CDR2 is SVGAGI. The CDR3 extends over 15 amino acids. Here the CDR3 reads CASSTGPSSGNTIYF. Here the CDR3 DNA reads TGTGCCAGCAGCACAGGGCCAAGCTCTGGAAACACCATATATTTT.

The V and J genes are TRBV4-2 and TRBJ2-7, with D possibly being TRBD1 (5 bases). Looked up from germline, CDR1 is LGHNA and CDR2 is YNFKEQ. Trimming pared 4 bases from V and 4 bases from J, leaving 17 bases between. The CDR3 consists of 15 residues. This chain's CDR3 is CASSPPTGNAYEQYF. CDR3 DNA: TGTGCCAGCAGCCCCCCAACAGGTAACGCTTACGAGCAGTACTTC.